The clone carrying this TCR beta chain was detected a few times. Its antigen is undetermined. This record belongs to a study of beta chain features in type 1 diabetes. Points from the study as a whole: Naive, central memory and Treg TCRB repertoires seemed to resemble each other more closely in patients than they did in healthy donors. More deletions and fewer insertions at VDJ junctions were seen in type 1 diabetes patients.

Reverse transcribing all isolated RNA meant expressed TCRB transcripts were sequenced. Only in-frame clones appear in the TCRdb table, and some are missing; sequencing was by immunoSEQ multiplex PCR. The profile shows under 450,000 clones, about 15% of them singletons. The length of the CDR3 is 14 residues. Per germline, CDR1 LNHNV and CDR2 YYDKDF (reference sequence). V was shortened by 1 base and J by 2 bases, with 9 bases between the two germline ends. The sequence derives from a man aged 30 to 39 in good health. The sample taken for sequencing was naive CD4+ T cells from blood. This chain joins TRBV15 and TRBJ2-7; D assignment may be TRBD1 or TRBD2 (5 bases each). CDR3 sequence: CATSRVQGAYEQYF. Written as DNA, the CDR3 is TGTGCCACCAGCAGAGTTCAGGGAGCCTACGAGCAGTACTTC.